The 26 T cell receptor beta chains presented below share a single source sample, sequenced in a study of T cell responses to AZD1222 COVID-19 vaccine. TCRdb's table, derived via immunoSEQ multiplex PCR, lists solely in-frame clones and lacks some. There are 95,000 to 150,000 clones in the sample; around 93% occur only once, and 7.9% lies in the top ten. Sequenced here: peripheral blood, sampled 28 days after the second AZD1222 dose. The receptors stem from an adult who received the AZD1222 COVID-19 vaccine.

The gene calls are TRBV19 and TRBJ2-7, with 9 nucleotides matching TRBD2. The CDR3 is made up of 13 amino acids. Per the germline V gene, CDR1 is LNHDA and CDR2 is SQIVND (reference sequence). J lost 7 bases, V lost 5 bases, and 6 bases had no gene match. The CDR3 bases are TGTGCCAGTAGTTTGGGACTAGCTACTGAGCAGTACTTC. Amino acid sequence: CASSLGLATEQYF.

The V gene is TRBV2, the J gene TRBJ1-1, with D possibly matching TRBD1 (5 bases). This CDR3 is 13 amino acids long. Germline assignment: CDR1 SNHLY and CDR2 FYNNEI. Trimming left V 5 bases short and J 3 bases short, with 10 bases between. The CDR3 bases are TGTGCCAGCAGTTGGACACGGGACACTGAAGCTTTCTTT. Encoded protein: CASSWTRDTEAFF.

The chain carries TRBV1 and TRBJ2-7. TRBV1 is described as a pseudogene. CDR3 length: 9 residues. This chain's CDR3 is CTSSPILGF. The CDR3 region has the DNA TGCACCAGCAGCCCAATACTCGGATTC.

This chain connects TRBV19 to TRBJ2-4; D may be TRBD1 (5 bases). Trimming cost V 7 bases and J 1 base, with 17 bases left between them. CDR1 and CDR2 (germline): LNHDA, SQIVND (reference sequence). The CDR3 totals 16 residues. The CDR3 region has the DNA TGTGCCAGTAACTCAGGGTTTGAAAGTGCCAAAAACATTCAGTACTTC. Encoded protein: CASNSGFESAKNIQYF.

The V gene is TRBV14, the J gene TRBJ1-1, with D tentatively TRBD1 (5 bases). This CDR3 has 12 residues. CDR1 is SGHDN and CDR2 is FVKESK in the germline V gene. The germline V and J ends were trimmed by 0 bases and 9 bases, with 8 bases remaining between them. The CDR3 sequence: CASSQERGKAFF. Here the CDR3 DNA reads TGTGCCAGCAGCCAAGAACGGGGGAAAGCTTTCTTT.

V usage is TRBV18 and J usage is TRBJ1-2; D is undetermined. The length of the CDR3 is 14 residues. V was shortened by 2 bases and J by 3 bases, with 10 bases between the two germline ends. Germline V gene data show CDR1 as KGHSH and CDR2 as LQKENI. The CDR3 here is CASSPFITDYGYTF. CDR3 in DNA: TGTGCCAGCTCACCATTCATTACGGACTATGGCTACACCTTC.

The chain has TRBV7-2 and TRBJ1-6, with 7 nucleotides matching TRBD1. V shed 1 base and J 0 bases; nucleotides not matched to a gene: 3. The length of the CDR3 is 17 residues. Germline CDR1 is SGHTA and CDR2 is FQGNSA. CDR3 DNA: TGTGCCAGCAGCTTAGTGGGACAGAGCTCCTATAATTCACCCCTCCACTTT. Encoded protein: CASSLVGQSSYNSPLHF.

V usage is TRBV7-9 and J usage is TRBJ1-1; perhaps TRBD1 as D (5 bases). Trimming took 4 bases from V and 2 from J, leaving 11 bases between them. CDR1 and CDR2 (germline): SEHNR, FQNEAQ (reference sequence). This CDR3 is 14 amino acids long. CDR3 coding DNA: TGTGCCAGCAGCTGGACGACAGATAACACTGAAGCTTTCTTT. Translation: CASSWTTDNTEAFF. The full variable domain, in which reference TRBV7-9 and TRBJ1-1 provide the parts outside the CDR3, is DTGVSQNPRHKITKRGQNVTFRCDPISEHNRLYWYRQTLGQGPEFLTYFQNEAQLEKSRLLSDRFSAERPKGSFSTLEIQRTEQGDSAMYLCASSWTTDNTEAFFGQGTRLTVV.

The rearrangement uses TRBV2 and TRBJ2-7, with D unresolved. Germline CDR1 reads SNHLY; CDR2 reads FYNNEI. The CDR3 has 11 residues. Deletions cut 2 bases from V and 12 bases from J, with 11 bases between. The CDR3 sequence: CASSEMVVPYF. The CDR3 DNA sequence: TGTGCCAGCAGTGAAATGGTAGTTCCGTACTTC.

The gene calls are TRBV5-8 and TRBJ1-5, with D unclear. Per the germline V gene, CDR1 is SGHTS and CDR2 is YDEGEE. This CDR3 is built from 13 residues. The germline V and J ends were trimmed by 1 base and 7 bases, with 9 bases remaining between them. CDR3 sequence: CASSLPTGQPQHF. The CDR3 region has the DNA TGTGCCAGCAGCTTGCCGACGGGCCAGCCCCAGCATTTT. The whole variable domain, remainder taken from reference TRBV5-8 and TRBJ1-5, is EAGVTQSPTHLIKTRGQQATLRCSPISGHTSVYWYQQALGLGLQFLLWYDEGEERNRGNFPPRFSGRQFPNYSSELNVNALELEDSALYLCASSLPTGQPQHFGDGTRLSIL.

This clone appeared a single time. V usage is TRBV12-5 and J usage is TRBJ1-1; no reliable D call. The CDR3 sequence is 14 residues long. The V and J ends lost 0 bases and 2 bases respectively, with 7 bases between them. The germline gives CDR1 LGHNT, CDR2 FRNRAP. The CDR3 spells CASGLVGSNTEAFF. The CDR3 DNA follows: TGTGCTAGTGGTTTGGTTGGGTCTAACACTGAAGCTTTCTTT.

In DNA, the CDR3 is TGCGCCAGCAGCGATGGACAGGGTAACTCTGGAAACACCATATATTTT. The encoded protein is CASSDGQGNSGNTIYF. This chain links TRBV5-1 with TRBJ1-3; the match to TRBD1 covers 8 bases. Germline V gene lookup returns CDR1 SGHRS and CDR2 YFSETQ. This CDR3 region has 16 residues. The J segment lost 0 bases and the V segment lost 4 bases, leaving 6 bases of the junction unmatched.

V gene TRBV6-1 combines with J gene TRBJ1-1, with D unclear. This CDR3 is built from 16 residues. V shed 4 bases and J shed 2 bases, with 17 bases lying between them. Germline assignment: CDR1 MNHNS and CDR2 SASEGT. CDR3 in DNA: TGTGCCAGCAGTGGGCACGCGGGCCAGACAAACACTGAAGCTTTCTTT. Protein sequence: CASSGHAGQTNTEAFF.

Only a few counts were recorded for this clone. The rearrangement joins TRBV19 to TRBJ1-5; 8 bases fit TRBD1. Per germline, CDR1 LNHDA and CDR2 SQIVND (reference sequence). Unmatched junction bases numbered 0, after V lost 6 bases and J lost 2 bases. The CDR3 is 13 amino acids. CDR3 DNA: TGTGCCAGTAGGGACAGGGGCAATCAGCCCCAGCATTTT. This encodes CASRDRGNQPQHF.

V gene TRBV5-1 combines with J gene TRBJ2-1, with 10 bases that match TRBD2. The germline V gene encodes CDR1 SGHRS and CDR2 YFSETQ. Trimming at V came to 3 bases and at J to 8 bases, leaving 17 bases not matched to a gene. There are 18 residues in the CDR3. The CDR3 loop is CASSSPPYSSGSFHEQFF. Written as DNA, the CDR3 is TGCGCCAGCAGCTCCCCACCATACTCTAGCGGGAGTTTCCATGAGCAGTTCTTC.

The chain joins TRBV19 to TRBJ1-1, with D possibly TRBD1 on 6 matching bases. CDR1 LNHDA and CDR2 SQIVND come from the germline V gene (reference sequence). CDR3 length: 15 amino acids. The V gene lost 5 bases and the J gene lost 1 base, with 14 bases spanning the gap. The DNA for the CDR3 is TGTGCCAGTAGTTGGCGAGGGACACCGAACACTGAAGCTTTCTTT. Amino acids: CASSWRGTPNTEAFF.

This clone has more than one count but fewer than ten. The junction shows a germline mismatch at one end, possibly a read error. This rearrangement joins TRBV7-7 to TRBJ1-4; 7 bases match TRBD1. The germline V gene has CDR1 SSHAT and CDR2 FNYEAQ (reference sequence). CDR3 length: 15 amino acids. CDR3 nucleotides: TGTGCTAGCAGCTTACACCAAGGACAGGCTGAAAAACTGTTTTTT. Amino acids: CASSLHQGQAEKLFF. The whole variable domain, filled in from reference TRBV7-7 and TRBJ1-4, reads GAGVSQSPRYKVTKRGQDVTLRCDPISSHATLYWYQQALGQGPEFLTYFNYEAQPDKSGLPSDRFSAERPEGSISTLTIQRTEQRDSAMYRCASSLHQGQAEKLFFGSGTQLSVL.

V and J are TRBV4-1 and TRBJ2-3, with D maybe TRBD2 (7 bases). Trimming took 2 bases from V and 5 from J, leaving 23 bases between them. Germline assignment: CDR1 MGHRA and CDR2 YSYEKL. The CDR3 sequence is 18 residues long. The CDR3 nucleotides read TGCGCCAGCAGCCAACCCGCCCTGGGAGGGGGAGAGGAAGATACGCAGTATTTT. Protein product: CASSQPALGGGEEDTQYF.

Here the CDR3 reads CASSSTGGEGGYTF. The CDR3 DNA follows: TGTGCCAGCAGCTCTACAGGGGGCGAAGGTGGCTACACCTTC. The J gene is TRBJ1-2, the V gene TRBV7-2; 9 positions agree with TRBD1. The germline V gene encodes CDR1 SGHTA and CDR2 FQGNSA. CDR3 size: 14 residues. J was trimmed by 7 bases and V by 4 bases; bases with no gene match: 7.

This clone was observed a single time. The chain has TRBV4-2 and TRBJ2-3; no clear D. The V gene's germline CDR1 is LGHNA and CDR2 YNFKEQ. The CDR3 has 12 amino acids. V dropped 3 bases and J dropped 4 bases, with 5 bases sitting between them. CDR3: CASSQEADTQYF. CDR3 in DNA: TGTGCCAGCAGCCAGGAAGCAGATACGCAGTATTTT.

This chain uses TRBV5-6 with TRBJ2-7; D remains unclear. Germline V CDR1 and CDR2: SGHDT, YYEEEE. V was pared by 4 bases and J by 3 bases, with 11 bases between. This CDR3 is built from 13 residues. CDR3 nucleotide sequence: TGTGCCAGCAGCCTCTACGGCGGCTACGAGCAGTACTTC. Translation: CASSLYGGYEQYF. Variable domain in full (rest from reference TRBV5-6 and TRBJ2-7): DAGVTQSPTHLIKTRGQQVTLRCSPKSGHDTVSWYQQALGQGPQFIFQYYEEEERQRGNFPDRFSGHQFPNYSSELNVNALLLGDSALYLCASSLYGGYEQYFGPGTRLTVT.

This clone turned up a few times. This sequence joins TRBV11-2 and TRBJ1-1; tentative D call: TRBD1 (5 bases). The V gene lost 4 bases and the J gene lost 0 bases, with 18 bases spanning the gap. Germline V lookup: CDR1 SGHAT, CDR2 FQNNGV. This CDR3 is built from 17 residues. The CDR3 loop is CASSSILTAAMNTEAFF. The CDR3 DNA reads as TGTGCCAGCAGCTCCATATTGACAGCCGCTATGAACACTGAAGCTTTCTTT.

This chain joins TRBV5-8 and TRBJ2-3; tentatively, D is TRBD2 (5 bases). V was pared by 3 bases and J by 0 bases, with 14 bases between. Germline CDR1 SGHTS, CDR2 YDEGEE. This CDR3 region has 16 residues. The CDR3 DNA reads TGTGCCAGCAGCTCCTACGGGCGGACTAGCACAGATACGCAGTATTTT. Its translation: CASSSYGRTSTDTQYF.

This clone was seen only once. The gene calls are TRBV7-9 and TRBJ2-6; 7 nucleotides align to TRBD1. This CDR3 has 18 residues. The V and J ends lost 5 bases and 0 bases, in that order; junction bases with no gene match: 10. Germline assignment: CDR1 SEHNR and CDR2 FQNEAQ (reference sequence). CDR3 in amino acids: CASSRARAGGSGANVLTF. The DNA of the CDR3 is TGTGCCAGCAGCCGGGCCCGAGCAGGGGGCTCTGGGGCCAACGTCCTGACTTTC.

The V gene is TRBV2, the J gene TRBJ1-1; no reliable D call. The ends were cut back, 10 bases at V and 0 bases at J, with 9 bases in the middle. CDR3 length: 12 amino acids. The germline V gene encodes CDR1 SNHLY and CDR2 FYNNEI. The CDR3 region has the DNA TGTGCCACCAGCTACTTGAACACTGAAGCTTTCTTT. Encoded protein: CATSYLNTEAFF.

V usage is TRBV9 and J usage is TRBJ1-1; D unresolved. The CDR3 consists of 13 residues. V dropped 0 bases and J dropped 10 bases, with 13 bases sitting between them. Germline CDR1 is SGDLS and CDR2 is YYNGEE. The DNA for the CDR3 is TGTGCCAGCAGCGTAGCTACCCGACCCCCAGCTTTCTTT. Translation: CASSVATRPPAFF.